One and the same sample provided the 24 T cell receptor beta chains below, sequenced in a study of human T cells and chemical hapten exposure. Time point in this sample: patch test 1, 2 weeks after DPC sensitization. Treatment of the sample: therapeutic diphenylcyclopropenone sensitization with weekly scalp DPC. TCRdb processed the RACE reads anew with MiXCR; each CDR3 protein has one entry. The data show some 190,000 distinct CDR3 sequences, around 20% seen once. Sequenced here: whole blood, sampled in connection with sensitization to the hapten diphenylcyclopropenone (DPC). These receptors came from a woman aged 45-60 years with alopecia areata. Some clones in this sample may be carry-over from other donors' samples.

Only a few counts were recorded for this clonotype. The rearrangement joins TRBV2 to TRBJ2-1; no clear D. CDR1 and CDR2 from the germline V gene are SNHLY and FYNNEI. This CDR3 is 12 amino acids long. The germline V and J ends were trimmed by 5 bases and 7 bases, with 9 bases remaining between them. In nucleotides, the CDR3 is TGTGCCAGCAGTTCCTATAGGAATGAGCAGTTCTTC. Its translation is CASSSYRNEQFF.

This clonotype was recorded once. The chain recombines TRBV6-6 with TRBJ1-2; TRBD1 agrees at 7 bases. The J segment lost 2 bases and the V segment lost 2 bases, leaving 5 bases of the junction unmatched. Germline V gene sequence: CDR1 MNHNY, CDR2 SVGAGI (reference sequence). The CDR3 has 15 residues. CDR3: CASSYPGQINYGYTF. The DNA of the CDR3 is TGTGCCAGCAGTTACCCGGGACAGATCAACTATGGCTACACCTTC.

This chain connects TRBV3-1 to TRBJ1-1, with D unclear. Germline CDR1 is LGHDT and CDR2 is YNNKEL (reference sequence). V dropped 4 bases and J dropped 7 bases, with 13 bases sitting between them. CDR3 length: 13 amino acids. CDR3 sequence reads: CASSRNKGGEAFF. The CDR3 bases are TGTGCCAGCAGCCGAAATAAAGGTGGTGAAGCTTTCTTT.

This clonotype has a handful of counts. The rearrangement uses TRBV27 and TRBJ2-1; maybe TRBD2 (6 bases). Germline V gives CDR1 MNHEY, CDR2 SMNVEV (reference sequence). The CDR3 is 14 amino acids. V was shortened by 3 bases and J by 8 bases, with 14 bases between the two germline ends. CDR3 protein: CASSLGLSADEQFF. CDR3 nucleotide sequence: TGTGCCAGCAGTTTGGGACTTAGTGCGGATGAGCAGTTCTTC.

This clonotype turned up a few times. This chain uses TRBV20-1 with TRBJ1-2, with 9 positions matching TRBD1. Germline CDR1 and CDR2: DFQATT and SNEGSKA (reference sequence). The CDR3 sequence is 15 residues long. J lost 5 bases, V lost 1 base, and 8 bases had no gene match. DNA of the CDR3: TGCAGTGCTAGAGCCACAACAGGGGGCGCGTATGGCTACACCTTC. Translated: CSARATTGGAYGYTF.

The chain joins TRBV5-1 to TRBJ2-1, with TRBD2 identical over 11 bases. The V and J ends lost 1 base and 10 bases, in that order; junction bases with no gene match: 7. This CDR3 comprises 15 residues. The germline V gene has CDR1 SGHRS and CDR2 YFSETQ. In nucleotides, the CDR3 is TGCGCCAGCAGCTTGACTAGCGGGAGAAGCGGAGAGCAGTTCTTC. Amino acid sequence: CASSLTSGRSGEQFF.

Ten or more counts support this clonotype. CDR3 residues: CASSQRGGGNQPQHF. The DNA of the CDR3 is TGTGCCAGCAGCCAAAGAGGGGGTGGCAATCAGCCCCAGCATTTT. The V and J genes are TRBV11-2 and TRBJ1-5; TRBD1 is a possible D gene (6 bases). Trimming removed 5 bases from V and 2 bases from J, with 13 bases in between. CDR1 is SGHAT, CDR2 FQNNGV, per germline. This CDR3 has 15 residues.

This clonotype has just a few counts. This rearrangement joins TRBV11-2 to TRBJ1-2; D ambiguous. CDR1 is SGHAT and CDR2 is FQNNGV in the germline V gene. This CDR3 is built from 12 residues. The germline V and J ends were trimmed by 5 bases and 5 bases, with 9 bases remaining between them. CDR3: CASSQDSYGYTF. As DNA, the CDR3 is TGTGCCAGCAGCCAAGACTCATATGGCTACACCTTC.

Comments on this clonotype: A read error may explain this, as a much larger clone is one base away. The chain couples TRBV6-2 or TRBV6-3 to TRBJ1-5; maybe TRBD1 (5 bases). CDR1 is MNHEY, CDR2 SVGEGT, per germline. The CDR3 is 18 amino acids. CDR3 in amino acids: CASRVGVFGLLGNRPQHF. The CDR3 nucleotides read TGTGCCAGCAGGGTAGGGGTTTTCGGACTTCTGGGCAATCGGCCCCAGCATTTT.

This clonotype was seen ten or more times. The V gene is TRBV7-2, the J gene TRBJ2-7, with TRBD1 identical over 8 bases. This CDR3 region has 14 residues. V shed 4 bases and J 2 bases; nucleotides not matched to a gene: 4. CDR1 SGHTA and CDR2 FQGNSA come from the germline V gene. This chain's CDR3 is CASSSTTGAYEQYF. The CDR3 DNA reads TGTGCCAGCAGCTCTACGACAGGGGCCTACGAGCAGTACTTC.

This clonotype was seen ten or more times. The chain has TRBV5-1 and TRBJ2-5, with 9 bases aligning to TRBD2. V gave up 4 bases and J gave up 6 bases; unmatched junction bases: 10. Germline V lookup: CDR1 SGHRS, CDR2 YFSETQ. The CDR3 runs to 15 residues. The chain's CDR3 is CASSPEPGLAKTQYF. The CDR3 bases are TGCGCCAGCAGCCCCGAGCCGGGACTAGCAAAGACCCAGTACTTC.

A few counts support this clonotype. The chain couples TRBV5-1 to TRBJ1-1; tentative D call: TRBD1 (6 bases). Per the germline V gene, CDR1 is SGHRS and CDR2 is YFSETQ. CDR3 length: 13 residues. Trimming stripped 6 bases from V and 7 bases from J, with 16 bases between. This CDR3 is CASTRTGANEAFF. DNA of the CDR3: TGCGCCAGCACGCGCACGGGGGCGAATGAAGCTTTCTTT.

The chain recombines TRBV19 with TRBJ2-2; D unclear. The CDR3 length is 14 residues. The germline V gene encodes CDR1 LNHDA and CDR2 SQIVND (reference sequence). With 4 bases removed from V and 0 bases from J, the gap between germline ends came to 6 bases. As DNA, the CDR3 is TGTGCCAGTAGTAAAGCAGCGAACACCGGGGAGCTGTTTTTT. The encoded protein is CASSKAANTGELFF.

The CDR3 nucleotides are TGTGCCAGCAGCCGCCCTAGACAGGGAACCCCCAGCAATCAGCCCCAGCATTTT. Protein sequence: CASSRPRQGTPSNQPQHF. The chain uses TRBV7-2 and TRBJ1-5, with TRBD1 identical over 7 bases. The germline CDR1 and CDR2 sequences are SGHTA and FQGNSA. The V gene end was trimmed by 5 bases and the J gene end by 1 base; junction bases not matched to a gene: 14. This CDR3 region has 18 residues.

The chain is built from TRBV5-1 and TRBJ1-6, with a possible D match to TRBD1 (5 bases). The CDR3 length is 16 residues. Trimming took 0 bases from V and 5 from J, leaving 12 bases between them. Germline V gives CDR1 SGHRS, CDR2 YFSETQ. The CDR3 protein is CASSLGDGENNSPLHF. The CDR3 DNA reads TGCGCCAGCAGCTTGGGGGACGGTGAAAATAATTCACCCCTCCACTTT.

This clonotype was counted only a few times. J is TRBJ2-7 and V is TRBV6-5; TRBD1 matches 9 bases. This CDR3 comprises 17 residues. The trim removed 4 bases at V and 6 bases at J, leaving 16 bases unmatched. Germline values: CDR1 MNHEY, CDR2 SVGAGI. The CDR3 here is CASSSGPPGQGFIEQYF. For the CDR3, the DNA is TGTGCCAGCAGTTCTGGGCCGCCGGGACAGGGATTCATCGAGCAGTACTTC.

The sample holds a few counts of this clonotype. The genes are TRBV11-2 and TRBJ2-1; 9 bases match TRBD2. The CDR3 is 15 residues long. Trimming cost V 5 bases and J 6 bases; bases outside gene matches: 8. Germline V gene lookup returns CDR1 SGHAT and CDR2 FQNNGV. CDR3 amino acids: CASSPLAGVTNEQFF. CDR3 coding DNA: TGTGCCAGCAGCCCTTTAGCGGGAGTAACCAATGAGCAGTTCTTC.

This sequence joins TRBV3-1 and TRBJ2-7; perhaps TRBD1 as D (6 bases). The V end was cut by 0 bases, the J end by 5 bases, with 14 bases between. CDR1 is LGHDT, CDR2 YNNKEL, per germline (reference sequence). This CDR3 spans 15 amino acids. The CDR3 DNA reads TGTGCCAGCAGCCAAGATTTCACCAGGGGACACGAGCAGTACTTC. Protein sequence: CASSQDFTRGHEQYF.

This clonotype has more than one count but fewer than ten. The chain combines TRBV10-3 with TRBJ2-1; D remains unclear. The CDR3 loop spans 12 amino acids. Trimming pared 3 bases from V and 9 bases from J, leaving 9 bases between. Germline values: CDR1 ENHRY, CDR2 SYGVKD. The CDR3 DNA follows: TGTGCCATCAGTGACGAAGTAGGTGAGCAGTTCTTC. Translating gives CAISDEVGEQFF.

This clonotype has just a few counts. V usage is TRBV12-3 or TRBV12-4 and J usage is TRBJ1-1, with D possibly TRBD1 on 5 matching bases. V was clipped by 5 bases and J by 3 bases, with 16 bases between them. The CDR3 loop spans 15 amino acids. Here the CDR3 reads CASSLLMGGDTEAFF. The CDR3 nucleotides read TGTGCCAGCAGTCTATTGATGGGGGGGGACACTGAAGCTTTCTTT.

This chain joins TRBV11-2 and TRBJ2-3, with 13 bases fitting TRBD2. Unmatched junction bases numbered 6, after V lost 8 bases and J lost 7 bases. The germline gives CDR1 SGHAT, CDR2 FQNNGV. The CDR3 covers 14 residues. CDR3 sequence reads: CASVMGLAGHTQYF. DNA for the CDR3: TGTGCCAGCGTAATGGGACTAGCGGGGCATACGCAGTATTTT.

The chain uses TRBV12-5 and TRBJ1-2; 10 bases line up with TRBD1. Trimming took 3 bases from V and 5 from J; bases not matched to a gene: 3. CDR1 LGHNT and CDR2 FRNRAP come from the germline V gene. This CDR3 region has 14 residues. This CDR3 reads CASGLPGQGYGYTF. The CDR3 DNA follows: TGTGCTAGTGGTTTACCGGGACAGGGGTATGGCTACACCTTC. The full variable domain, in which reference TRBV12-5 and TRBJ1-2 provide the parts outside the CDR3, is DARVTQTPRHKVTEMGQEVTMRCQPILGHNTVFWYRQTMMQGLELLAYFRNRAPLDDSGMPKDRFSAEMPDATLATLKIQPSEPRDSAVYFCASGLPGQGYGYTFGSGTRLTVV.

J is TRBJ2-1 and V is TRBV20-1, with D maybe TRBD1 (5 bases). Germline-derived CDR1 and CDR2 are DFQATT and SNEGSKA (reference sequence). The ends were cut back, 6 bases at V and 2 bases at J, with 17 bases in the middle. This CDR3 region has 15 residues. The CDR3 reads CSAKGAHGTYNEQFF. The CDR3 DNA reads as TGCAGTGCGAAAGGGGCTCACGGCACCTACAATGAGCAGTTCTTC.

The CDR3 region is CAISESSYGYTF. The CDR3 nucleotides are TGTGCCATCAGTGAGTCGAGTTATGGCTACACCTTC. The V and J genes are TRBV10-3 and TRBJ1-2; D gene unclear. The ends were cut back, 0 bases at V and 5 bases at J, with 4 bases in the middle. In germline, CDR1 is ENHRY, CDR2 SYGVKD. The CDR3 contains 12 residues.